The 30 T cell receptor beta chains reported below all come from one sample, sequenced in a study of identical twins. Each CDR3 protein gets one entry after TCRdb re-called the 5' RACE reads with MiXCR. The sample has 600,000 to 700,000 distinct CDR3 sequences; 20% to 25% are singletons. These sequences were also reported in another study, on T cells expressing NK-cell markers.

Sequencing was done on a sample of PBMCs. All receptors come from a woman aged 18-29 years in good health.

The V and J genes are TRBV2 and TRBJ2-7, with D possibly TRBD2 on 5 matching bases. The V and J ends lost 3 bases and 0 bases respectively, with 12 bases between them. This CDR3 contains 15 residues. CDR1 is SNHLY, CDR2 FYNNEI, per germline. CDR3 nucleotides: TGTGCCAGCAGTGATCATCCGGGGAGCTCCTACGAGCAGTACTTC. Amino acid sequence: CASSDHPGSSYEQYF.

The chain recombines TRBV3-1 with TRBJ1-4, with a weak D call TRBD1 (5 bases). The CDR3 spans 13 residues. Germline V gene data show CDR1 as LGHDT and CDR2 as YNNKEL (reference sequence). V lost 3 bases and J 11 bases, leaving 13 bases between the germline ends. The CDR3 region is CASSHATGGKLFF. The CDR3 DNA sequence: TGTGCCAGCAGCCATGCTACAGGCGGGAAACTGTTTTTT.

This clonotype was detected a few times. The gene calls are TRBV20-1 and TRBJ2-5, with unresolved D. V lost 4 bases and J 5 bases, leaving 5 bases between the germline ends. Germline CDR1 and CDR2: DFQATT and SNEGSKA (reference sequence). The CDR3 length is 10 residues. CDR3 in DNA: TGCAGTGCTACCTTGGAGACCCAGTACTTC. The encoded protein is CSATLETQYF.

The genes are TRBV20-1 and TRBJ2-1, with 7 bases matching TRBD2. The CDR3 extends over 14 amino acids. Per the germline V gene, CDR1 is DFQATT and CDR2 is SNEGSKA (reference sequence). V trimming: 3 bases; J trimming: 1 base; junction bases outside the gene matches: 3. The CDR3 coding sequence is TGCAGTGCTAGTAGCGGGCGGTCCTACAATGAGCAGTTCTTC. It specifies CSASSGRSYNEQFF.

This clonotype was seen repeatedly, ten times or more. The genes are TRBV20-1 and TRBJ1-1; TRBD1 aligns across 8 bases. Per germline, CDR1 DFQATT and CDR2 SNEGSKA (reference sequence). Losses at the gene ends were 2 bases for V and 5 bases for J; bases not matched to a gene: 7. The CDR3 runs 14 residues. The CDR3 DNA follows: TGCAGTGCTAGATTCGACAGGGGAAAAACTGAAGCTTTCTTT. It is translated as CSARFDRGKTEAFF.

This clonotype was detected many times. This chain connects TRBV2 to TRBJ2-5, with D unclear. V lost 5 bases to trimming and J lost 6 bases, with 13 bases between them. Germline assignment: CDR1 SNHLY and CDR2 FYNNEI. The CDR3 spans 13 residues. The CDR3 is CASSTQNVQTQYF. CDR3 sequence (DNA): TGTGCCAGCAGTACCCAGAACGTGCAGACCCAGTACTTC.

The chain uses TRBV11-1 and TRBJ2-2; 9 bases align to TRBD2. V lost 4 bases and J lost 1; bases outside the gene matches: 10. This CDR3 spans 18 amino acids. Per the germline V gene, CDR1 is SGHAT and CDR2 is FQDESV (reference sequence). Written as DNA, the CDR3 is TGTGCCAGCAGCTCCCCTACTCGCGGGGGGGGGAACACCGGGGAGCTGTTTTTT. Its protein is CASSSPTRGGGNTGELFF.

V usage is TRBV5-1 and J usage is TRBJ1-6, with 12 bases lining up with TRBD1. The junction had 6 bases not matched to a gene; V was cut back by 0 bases and J by 11 bases. The CDR3 totals 16 residues. Looked up from germline, CDR1 is SGHRS and CDR2 is YFSETQ. DNA for the CDR3: TGCGCCAGCAGCTTGGCTGTGGGACAGGGGGCTCCACCCCTCCACTTT. This gives the protein CASSLAVGQGAPPLHF.

The CDR3 region has the DNA TGTGCCACCTTCCACCCATTTACAGGGAAGTCCTACGAGCAGTACTTC. Amino acid sequence: CATFHPFTGKSYEQYF. The chain uses TRBV24-1 and TRBJ2-7; D may be TRBD1 (6 bases). Per germline, CDR1 KGHDR and CDR2 SFDVKD. CDR3 length: 16 residues. V lost 9 bases and J 1 base, leaving 21 bases between the germline ends.

This chain links TRBV10-2 with TRBJ2-3; 13 bases agree with TRBD2. The ends lost 8 bases at V and 5 bases at J; junction bases unmatched: 7. Germline V gene lookup returns CDR1 WSHSY and CDR2 SAAADI. This CDR3 comprises 15 residues. CDR3 in amino acids: CASGGLAGVEDTQYF. In DNA, the CDR3 is TGCGCCAGCGGTGGACTAGCGGGGGTCGAAGATACGCAGTATTTT.

There are a few counts of this clonotype. This sequence joins TRBV11-2 and TRBJ2-3, with 13 bases fitting TRBD2. V trimming: 1 base; J trimming: 3 bases; junction bases outside the gene matches: 4. Per germline, CDR1 SGHAT and CDR2 FQNNGV. This CDR3 spans 17 amino acids. The CDR3 coding sequence is TGTGCCAGCAGCTTAGGGACTAGCGGGAGTCGGACAGATACGCAGTATTTT. This encodes CASSLGTSGSRTDTQYF.

Here the CDR3 DNA reads TGTGCCAGCAGTATCGGACTAGCGCAAACAGATACGCAGTATTTT. This gives the protein CASSIGLAQTDTQYF. The chain recombines TRBV12-3 or TRBV12-4 with TRBJ2-3, with 9 positions matching TRBD2. The CDR3 sequence is 15 residues long. The trim removed 5 bases at V and 3 bases at J, leaving 6 bases unmatched.

This chain links TRBV15 with TRBJ1-1, with D uncertain. The germline gives CDR1 LNHNV, CDR2 YYDKDF (reference sequence). V lost 5 bases and J 0 bases, leaving 7 bases between the germline ends. The length of the CDR3 is 13 residues. CDR3 loop: CATSSELNTEAFF. The CDR3 DNA reads as TGTGCCACCAGCTCCGAGTTGAACACTGAAGCTTTCTTT.

This chain connects TRBV18 to TRBJ2-7; 8 nucleotides agree with TRBD2. This CDR3 has 16 residues. V was pared by 3 bases and J by 3 bases, with 10 bases of the junction left unmatched. Germline V gene sequence: CDR1 KGHSH, CDR2 LQKENI. The CDR3 DNA is TGTGCCAGCTCACCCCAGGGAGGTAGCGGGGTCTACGAGCAGTACTTC. Translated, it gives CASSPQGGSGVYEQYF.

This clonotype was recorded many times. The rearrangement links TRBV20-1 to TRBJ2-7; no reliable D call. Trimming stripped 1 base from V and 5 bases from J, with 3 bases between. Germline V gene lookup returns CDR1 DFQATT and CDR2 SNEGSKA (reference sequence). This CDR3 has 10 residues. The CDR3 region has the DNA TGCAGTGCTAGAGGAAACGAGCAGTACTTC. It is translated as CSARGNEQYF.

The chain combines TRBV5-1 with TRBJ2-4; tentatively, D is TRBD1 (6 bases). The CDR3 length is 15 residues. Germline CDR1 SGHRS, CDR2 YFSETQ. V was shortened by 5 bases and J by 0 bases, with 12 bases between the two germline ends. The CDR3 sequence is CASSSGQPAKNIQYF. The CDR3 nucleotides are TGCGCCAGCAGTTCTGGACAGCCAGCCAAAAACATTCAGTACTTC.

The V and J genes are TRBV20-1 and TRBJ2-7; a possible D gene is TRBD1 (6 bases). V lost 6 bases and J lost 2, with 17 bases in between. In germline, CDR1 is DFQATT, CDR2 SNEGSKA (reference sequence). The CDR3 consists of 14 residues. The CDR3 DNA sequence: TGCAGTGCCCCAAAGTGGGGGCTGACCTACGAGCAGTACTTC. The encoded protein is CSAPKWGLTYEQYF.

This clonotype occurred many times. The V and J genes are TRBV6-6 and TRBJ1-2, with 7 bases matching TRBD1. The CDR3 spans 13 residues. Germline CDR1 is MNHNY and CDR2 is SVGAGI (reference sequence). The V segment lost 5 bases and the J segment 8 bases; nucleotides outside the gene matches: 8. The CDR3 spells CASSPRDSSGYTF. In nucleotides, the CDR3 is TGTGCCAGCAGTCCCCGGGACAGCTCGGGCTACACCTTC.

The chain has TRBV25-1 and TRBJ2-7; 9 bases map to TRBD2. V lost 3 bases to trimming and J lost 1 base; unmatched junction nucleotides: 4. Germline V gene data show CDR1 as MGHDK and CDR2 as SYGVNS. The CDR3 is 15 amino acids. For the CDR3, the DNA is TGTGCCAGCAGTGATAGCGGGAGAGGGTCCTACGAGCAGTACTTC. It codes for CASSDSGRGSYEQYF.

This clonotype was seen at least ten times. This chain links TRBV12-3 or TRBV12-4 with TRBJ1-4, with TRBD1 as a possible D gene (5 bases). The V end lost 6 bases, the J end lost 8 bases, and 16 bases lay between the germline ends. The CDR3 runs to 14 residues. The CDR3 protein is CASSRDRAGEKLFF. The CDR3 DNA follows: TGTGCCAGCAGCCGTGACAGAGCTGGCGAAAAACTGTTTTTT.

This clonotype occurred many times. This rearrangement joins TRBV7-2 to TRBJ2-7; a possible D gene is TRBD2 (5 bases). The CDR3 totals 14 residues. Trimming shortened V by 3 bases and J by 2 bases, and 11 bases separated the two germline ends. CDR1 and CDR2 (germline): SGHTA, FQGNSA. CDR3 in amino acids: CASSLPGMTYEQYF. CDR3 in DNA: TGTGCCAGCAGCTTGCCCGGGATGACCTACGAGCAGTACTTC.

This clonotype occurred many times. This chain links TRBV29-1 with TRBJ2-7, with D uncertain. This CDR3 contains 12 residues. Trimming stripped 7 bases from V and 7 bases from J, with 17 bases between. The germline CDR1 and CDR2 sequences are SQVTM and ANQGSEA. The CDR3 coding sequence is TGCAGCGCGGTTACGAATGGTGGAGAGCAGTACTTC. Its translation is CSAVTNGGEQYF.

This clonotype was observed a few times. The chain combines TRBV29-1 with TRBJ2-1, with D perhaps TRBD2 (6 bases). V was clipped by 3 bases and J by 6 bases, with 18 bases between them. CDR1 is SQVTM, CDR2 ANQGSEA, per germline. CDR3 size: 15 residues. The CDR3 coding sequence is TGCAGCGTTGAGGAGAGGCAGGGAGGTAGCAATGAGCAGTTCTTC. Translated, it gives CSVEERQGGSNEQFF.

The rearrangement joins TRBV29-1 to TRBJ2-7; 7 nucleotides agree with TRBD1. Germline loops: CDR1 SQVTM, CDR2 ANQGSEA. The CDR3 runs 16 residues. The J segment lost 0 bases and the V segment lost 5 bases, leaving 13 bases of the junction unmatched. The CDR3 bases are TGCAGCGTTTCTTGGGGGTCGGGACAGTCCTCCTACGAGCAGTACTTC. Protein: CSVSWGSGQSSYEQYF.

This clonotype has more than one count but fewer than ten. The chain recombines TRBV20-1 with TRBJ2-5, with 9 bases identical to TRBD2. The CDR3 spans 13 residues. V gave up 5 bases and J gave up 1 base; unmatched junction bases: 2. CDR1 and CDR2 from the germline V gene are DFQATT and SNEGSKA (reference sequence). Written as DNA, the CDR3 is TGCAGTGCTGAAGCGGGGGGCCAAGAGACCCAGTACTTC. It encodes CSAEAGGQETQYF.

There are a few counts of this clonotype. V gene TRBV29-1 combines with J gene TRBJ2-1, with TRBD1 matching over 7 bases. The CDR3 covers 11 residues. V was pared by 5 bases and J by 9 bases, with 4 bases of the junction left unmatched. Germline V gene lookup returns CDR1 SQVTM and CDR2 ANQGSEA. This chain's CDR3 is CSVQQGPEQFF. In nucleotides, the CDR3 is TGCAGCGTTCAACAGGGGCCTGAGCAGTTCTTC.

This clonotype was observed a few times. The gene calls are TRBV12-3 or TRBV12-4 and TRBJ2-7; D ambiguous. The CDR3 extends over 12 amino acids. The V and J ends lost 3 bases and 6 bases respectively, with 9 bases between them. The CDR3 region has the DNA TGTGCCAGCAGTTTTCGAGCGCGCGAGCAGTACTTC. The encoded protein is CASSFRAREQYF.

This clonotype was counted only a few times. The V call is TRBV20-1, the J call TRBJ2-5; D possibly matches TRBD1 or TRBD2 (5 bases each). The CDR3 covers 14 residues. Germline V gene data show CDR1 as DFQATT and CDR2 as SNEGSKA (reference sequence). V lost 5 bases and J lost 4, with 17 bases in between. CDR3 in DNA: TGCAGTGCTGGCTCTGGGTCAGGGAGAGAGACCCAGTACTTC. Translating gives CSAGSGSGRETQYF.

The chain uses TRBV7-2 and TRBJ2-3; 9 nucleotides agree with TRBD2. The CDR3 totals 17 residues. The junction had 5 bases not matched to a gene; V was cut back by 0 bases and J by 1 base. Germline V gene sequence: CDR1 SGHTA, CDR2 FQGNSA. The CDR3 loop is CASSLAPSGAGTDTQYF. In DNA, the CDR3 is TGTGCCAGCAGCTTAGCCCCTAGCGGGGCTGGCACAGATACGCAGTATTTT. Filled out from reference TRBV7-2 and TRBJ2-3, the complete variable domain reads GAGVSQSPSNKVTEKGKDVELRCDPISGHTALYWYRQSLGQGLEFLIYFQGNSAPDKSGLPSDRFSAERTGGSVSTLTIQRTQQEDSAVYLCASSLAPSGAGTDTQYFGPGTRLTVL.

The V call is TRBV20-1, the J call TRBJ2-7; D possibly corresponds to TRBD1 (6 bases). Germline assignment: CDR1 DFQATT and CDR2 SNEGSKA (reference sequence). Trimming pared 3 bases from V and 2 bases from J, leaving 14 bases between. The length of the CDR3 is 14 residues. The CDR3 coding sequence is TGCAGTGCTAGGACCCGGACAGCCACCTACGAGCAGTACTTC. Its translation is CSARTRTATYEQYF.